This T cell receptor beta chain emerged from a study of technical replicates of blood from four donors. Trimming at V came to 5 bases and at J to 2 bases, leaving 6 bases not matched to a gene. The CDR3 has 15 amino acids. The V gene's germline CDR1 is SGHNT and CDR2 YENEEA. Here immunoSEQ multiplex PCR was the method, and the copy in TCRdb shows in-frame clones only, minus some. The sample gives over 50,000 clones, roughly 94% of which show up once; 0.22% is in the top ten. J is TRBJ2-3 and V is TRBV11-3; 8 nucleotides line up with TRBD2. This clonotype originated in a human donor in good health. The sample comprised T cells isolated from PBMCs. The CDR3 DNA is TGTGCCAGCAGCCACGGGGGGGACACCACAGATACGCAGTATTTT. This sequence encodes CASSHGGDTTDTQYF.